Described below is a single T cell receptor (beta chain) sequence and its context. Reprocessing the 5' RACE reads, TCRdb reports a single entry for every CDR3 protein and omits DNA. This repertoire includes around 380,000 distinct CDR3 sequences. This sample is drawn from a study of monozygotic twins with inflammatory bowel disease. Total RNA was isolated from whole blood without T cell sorting. The CDR3 is 14 residues long. In germline, CDR1 is MDHEN, CDR2 SYDVKM. This TCR derives from a human donor with ulcerative colitis or Crohn's disease, or a healthy co-twin of an affected twin (not recorded which). The sequenced material came from blood. The V call is TRBV28, the J call TRBJ2-3; with no DNA, the TCRdb D assignment of TRBD1 cannot be verified. The CDR3 protein is CATLGFPRTDTQYF.